The rows below give T cell receptor beta chains drawn from one sample of a study of blood T cell repertoires in COVID-19. This table comes from immunoSEQ multiplex PCR, and its TCRdb copy is limited to in-frame clones, with some not included. In the table there are about 96,000 clones, approximately 84% of which are singletons. Sample: peripheral blood. These receptors all come from an older woman with acute or convalescent COVID-19. Both conserved end residues are part of each CDR3. A D gene is named only where the DNA matches it firmly. Only part of the rows carry a size: once, few, many, or a class if the clone is expanded.

>TRBV18|TRBJ1-5|-|TRBD1
TGTGCCAGCTCACCCGGACAGGGAAATCCTAATCAGCCCCAGCATTTT
CASSPGQGNPNQPQHF
>TRBV9|TRBJ1-3|-|-
TGTGCCAGCAGCCCCTCAGGAAACTCTGGAAACACCATATATTTT
CASSPSGNSGNTIYF
>TRBV14|TRBJ1-6|-|-
TGTGCCAGCAGCCAAGATAAGTTGCCAGGGTCGACTTCACCCCTCCACTTT
CASSQDKLPGSTSPLHF
>TRBV28|TRBJ2-1|-|TRBD1
TGTGCCAGCGGCCCCGGATGGTACAGGGGAAAGTTGGGAAATGAGCAGTTCTTC
CASGPGWYRGKLGNEQFF
>TRBV30|TRBJ1-5|-|TRBD1
TGTGCCTGGGGACAGGGGGCGGGCCAGCCCCAGCATTTT
CAWGQGAGQPQHF
>TRBV30|TRBJ2-3|once|-
TGTGCCTGGAGTGTACGGGGACATAGCACAGATACGCAGTATTTT
CAWSVRGHSTDTQYF
>TRBV6-2/TRBV6-3|TRBJ2-5|-|-
TGTGCCAGCAGTTACCCGGAGACCCAGTACTTC
CASSYPETQYF
>TRBV7-2|TRBJ2-4|-|-
TGTGCCAGCAGCGATTCGGGGGTAGCCAAAAACATTCAGTACTTC
CASSDSGVAKNIQYF
>TRBV4-3|TRBJ1-1|-|-
TGCGCCAGCAGCCAAGATACGGGGTCTGAAGCTTTCTTT
CASSQDTGSEAFF
>TRBV9|TRBJ2-7|-|-
TGTGCCAGCAGCCCCCCGGGGACCTACGAGCAGTACTTC
CASSPPGTYEQYF
>TRBV6-2/TRBV6-3|TRBJ2-5|-|-
TGTGCCAGCAGCAGGGCGGCGGGGCAAGAGACCCAGTACTTC
CASSRAAGQETQYF
>TRBV6-6|TRBJ1-6|-|-
TGTGCCAGCAGTGATCGACGGGGGGAACATTCACCCCTCCACTTT
CASSDRRGEHSPLHF
>TRBV5-4|TRBJ2-5|-|TRBD2
TGTGCCAGCAGCTACCCCCCGCTAGCGGGCGGACAAGAGACCCAGTACTTC
CASSYPPLAGGQETQYF